This is a list of T cell receptor beta chains from one sample in a study of T cells in Graves' hyperthyroidism and ophthalmopathy. TCRdb passed the multiplex PCR reads through MiXCR, listing each CDR3 protein once. Altogether some 650,000 distinct CDR3 sequences are present, 16% being singletons, with the ten largest covering around 3.3%. The specimen was blood. These TCRs come from a woman between 40 and 55 years old with Graves' ophthalmopathy. The CDR3 runs from the conserved cysteine through the conserved F or W. D genes are given only for firm matches. Size is omitted from some rows. Given values are once, few, many or a class for expanded clones.

clone_size j_call v_call d_call cdr3_aa
many TRBJ2-2 TRBV28 TRBD2 CASSLALAGKTGELFF
. TRBJ2-1 TRBV14 . CASSQEFRSSYNEQFF
many TRBJ2-5 TRBV2 TRBD2 CASKGRVPGETQYF
many TRBJ2-7 TRBV28 TRBD1 CASSLLPGQGVYEQYF
. TRBJ2-3 TRBV6-4 . CASSEQGSTDTQYF
few TRBJ1-6 TRBV19 . CASRGEMGNSPLHF
many TRBJ2-3 TRBV18 . CASSPGQGRTDTQYF
many TRBJ2-1 TRBV30 . CAWSREQVALFF
few TRBJ2-1 TRBV29-1 TRBD2 CSVATSGRGDEQFF
. TRBJ2-2 TRBV4-2 TRBD2 CASSPRGTSGSAGELFF
. TRBJ1-2 TRBV28 . CASKASGGLNYGYTF